This TCR beta chain is from a study of blood T cell repertoires in COVID-19. On the study more broadly: COVID-19 samples from acute and convalescent phases originated in the United States, Italy and Spain.

The study recruited people aged about 18 to 89 years across 20 to 30 US areas. Donors of Cohort 3 who recovered were those that had two negative PCRs, clearance, or symptom resolution. Germline V gene data show CDR1 as SGHNT and CDR2 as YYREEE (reference sequence). The CDR3 runs 16 residues. Trimming cost V 6 bases and J 0 bases; bases outside gene matches: 6. TCRdb's copy holds only in-frame clones and misses some; the assay was immunoSEQ multiplex PCR. This repertoire shows just over 300,000 clones, around 86% found once; its top ten account for around 4.6%. This sequence originates from a man aged 25 to 40 who had recovered from COVID-19. The J gene is TRBJ2-1, the V gene TRBV5-4, with 10 bases identical to TRBD2. The source material was PBMCs or T cells enriched from blood (not recorded which). The CDR3 loop is CASTRSSGSSYNEQFF. The CDR3 coding sequence is TGTGCCAGCACCCGTTCTAGCGGGAGCTCCTACAATGAGCAGTTCTTC.